Detailed here is one TCR beta chain. The antigen remains unidentified. Because it lacks the conserved phenylalanine or tryptophan at the end, this CDR3 is likely a read error. The study, taken as a whole, reports: Greatest tumor Treg TCR overlap was with tumor naive CD4+ cells. The larger-cohort validation was restricted to a single TCR beta V-J rearrangement rather than whole repertoires. The TCR gene usage of tumor memory CD4+ T cells clustered together with blood and lymph node memory CD4+ cells and with lymph node naive CD4+ cells.

TCRdb re-called the 5' RACE reads with MiXCR, one entry per CDR3 protein. The repertoire holds tens of thousands of distinct CDR3 sequences, 30% seen once, with roughly 2.2% in the top ten. Trimming shortened V by 4 bases and J by 5 bases, and 10 bases separated the two germline ends. The CDR3 covers 13 residues. Germline CDR1 reads KGHDR; CDR2 reads SFDVKD. The source of this sequence is a female donor with breast cancer. What was sequenced was tumor-infiltrating naive CD4+ T cells sorted from the breast tumor. The subset was: naive CD4+ T cells, CD4+CD45RA+CD25-. This chain uses TRBV24-1 with TRBJ1-1; maybe TRBD1 (6 bases). CDR3 protein: CATSDPGQTEAFL. CDR3 coding DNA: TGTGCCACCAGTGACCCCGGACAGACTGAAGCTTTCCTT.